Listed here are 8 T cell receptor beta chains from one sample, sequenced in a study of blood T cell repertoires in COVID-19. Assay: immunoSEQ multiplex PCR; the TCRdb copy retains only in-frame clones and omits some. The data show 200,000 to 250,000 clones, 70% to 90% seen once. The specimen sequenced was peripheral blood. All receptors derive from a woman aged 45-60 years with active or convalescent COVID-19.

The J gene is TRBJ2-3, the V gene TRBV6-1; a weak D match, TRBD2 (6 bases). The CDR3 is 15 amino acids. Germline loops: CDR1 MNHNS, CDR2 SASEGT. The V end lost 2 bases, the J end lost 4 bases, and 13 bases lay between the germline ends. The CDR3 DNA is TGTGCCAGCAGTGAACGGGGGAGGACCCCAGATACGCAGTATTTT. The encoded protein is CASSERGRTPDTQYF.

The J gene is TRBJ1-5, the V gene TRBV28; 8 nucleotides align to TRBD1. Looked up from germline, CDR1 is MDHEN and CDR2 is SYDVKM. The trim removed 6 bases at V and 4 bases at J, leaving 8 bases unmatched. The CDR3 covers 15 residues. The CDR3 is CASRFGDRGNQPQHF. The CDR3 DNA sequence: TGTGCCAGCAGGTTCGGAGACAGGGGAAATCAGCCCCAGCATTTT.

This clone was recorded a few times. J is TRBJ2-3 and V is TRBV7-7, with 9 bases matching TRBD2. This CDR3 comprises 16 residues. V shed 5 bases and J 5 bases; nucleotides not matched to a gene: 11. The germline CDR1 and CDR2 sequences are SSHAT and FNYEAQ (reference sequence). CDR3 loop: CASSKSAGGRGDTQYF. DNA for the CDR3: TGTGCCAGCAGCAAATCGGCGGGGGGGAGAGGAGATACGCAGTATTTT.

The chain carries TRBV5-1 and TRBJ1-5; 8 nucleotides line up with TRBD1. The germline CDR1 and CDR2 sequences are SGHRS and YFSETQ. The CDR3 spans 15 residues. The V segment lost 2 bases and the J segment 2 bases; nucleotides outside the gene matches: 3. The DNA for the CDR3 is TGCGCCAGCAGCTTTTCAGGGGGCGGCAATCAGCCCCAGCATTTT. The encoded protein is CASSFSGGGNQPQHF. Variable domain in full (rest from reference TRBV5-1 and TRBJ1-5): KAGVTQTPRYLIKTRGQQVTLSCSPISGHRSVSWYQQTPGQGLQFLFEYFSETQRNKGNFPGRFSGRQFSNSRSEMNVSTLELGDSALYLCASSFSGGGNQPQHFGDGTRLSIL.

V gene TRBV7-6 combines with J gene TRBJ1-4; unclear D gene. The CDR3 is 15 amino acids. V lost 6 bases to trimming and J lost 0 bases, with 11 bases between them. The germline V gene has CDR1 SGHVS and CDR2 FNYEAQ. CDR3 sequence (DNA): TGTGCCAGCAGGTTTAACAATGCAACTAATGAAAAACTGTTTTTT. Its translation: CASRFNNATNEKLFF.

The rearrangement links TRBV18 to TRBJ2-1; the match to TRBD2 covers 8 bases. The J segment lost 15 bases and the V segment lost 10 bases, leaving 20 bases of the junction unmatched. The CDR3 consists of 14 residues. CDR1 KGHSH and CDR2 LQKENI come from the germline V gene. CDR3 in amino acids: CATARSSGAPSAFF. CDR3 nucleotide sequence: TGTGCCACCGCGAGGAGTAGCGGGGCCCCCTCCGCGTTCTTC.

CDR3 bases: TGTGCCAGCAGCTTCGGGGGGGACTATGGCTACACCTTC. Its translation is CASSFGGDYGYTF. This sequence joins TRBV7-6 and TRBJ1-2; the D gene is possibly TRBD1 (5 bases). V shed 3 bases and J shed 3 bases, with 8 bases lying between them. Germline CDR1 reads SGHVS; CDR2 reads FNYEAQ. This CDR3 contains 13 residues.

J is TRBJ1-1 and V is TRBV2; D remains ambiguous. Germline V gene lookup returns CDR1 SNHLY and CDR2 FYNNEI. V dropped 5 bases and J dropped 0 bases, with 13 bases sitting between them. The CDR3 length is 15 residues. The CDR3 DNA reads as TGTGCCAGCAGTCAGGAACAGACCATGAACACTGAAGCTTTCTTT. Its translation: CASSQEQTMNTEAFF.